A selection of T cell receptor beta chains follows, all from one sample in a study of cytomegalovirus exposure and HLA in healthy donors. Libraries were prepared by immunoSEQ multiplex PCR; TCRdb keeps only in-frame clonotypes and omits some of them. Of some 70,000 clones in the sample, about four fifths were seen once. The specimen was PBMCs. Receptor source: a woman aged 45-65 years in good health and CMV-seronegative. Each CDR3 is given with its conserved first and last residue. D genes are given only for firm matches. Some rows have no size entry. The others give once, few or many, or a class for an expanded clone.

V: TRBV6-1
J: TRBJ2-7
size: -
D: -
CDR3: CASKEPFSYEQYF
DNA: TGTGCCAGCAAAGAACCCTTTAGCTACGAGCAGTACTTC

V: TRBV4-1
J: TRBJ2-1
size: once
D: TRBD2
CDR3: CASSQEGGRERNEQFF
DNA: TGCGCCAGCAGCCAAGAAGGCGGGAGGGAGAGGAATGAGCAGTTCTTC

V: TRBV11-3
J: TRBJ2-2
size: -
D: TRBD2
CDR3: CASSRLSGRATGELFF
DNA: TGTGCCAGCAGCCGTCTTAGCGGGAGGGCCACCGGGGAGCTGTTTTTT

V: TRBV4-1
J: TRBJ2-1
size: -
D: TRBD2
CDR3: CASSQDPTSGPYNEQFF
DNA: TGCGCCAGCAGCCAAGATCCCACTAGCGGTCCTTACAATGAGCAGTTCTTC

V: TRBV4-2
J: TRBJ2-1
size: few
D: -
CDR3: CASSQDTGEQFF
DNA: TGTGCCAGCAGCCAAGATACGGGTGAGCAGTTCTTC

V: TRBV18
J: TRBJ2-5
size: -
D: TRBD1
CDR3: CASSRTPGQGQETQYF
DNA: TGTGCCAGCTCACGAACACCGGGACAGGGACAAGAGACCCAGTACTTC

V: TRBV27
J: TRBJ2-1
size: -
D: TRBD2
CDR3: CASSSSSGGAWQFF
DNA: TGTGCCAGCAGCTCCAGCAGCGGGGGGGCGTGGCAGTTCTTC

V: TRBV4-2
J: TRBJ1-6
size: -
D: -
CDR3: CASSREPNNSPLHF
DNA: TGTGCCAGCAGCCGGGAGCCGAATAATTCACCCCTCCACTTT

V: TRBV28
J: TRBJ1-1
size: -
D: TRBD1
CDR3: CASSSDRDSRTGEAFF
DNA: TGTGCCAGCAGTTCTGACCGGGACAGTCGAACTGGTGAAGCTTTCTTT

V: TRBV18
J: TRBJ1-4
size: once
D: TRBD1
CDR3: CASSDGLGTGEKLFF
DNA: TGTGCCAGCTCAGACGGACTCGGGACAGGTGAAAAACTGTTTTTT

V: TRBV9
J: TRBJ2-1
size: -
D: TRBD2
CDR3: CASSIGGGEAYNEQFF
DNA: TGTGCCAGCAGCATTGGGGGGGGAGAGGCCTACAATGAGCAGTTCTTC

V: TRBV5-1
J: TRBJ2-1
size: -
D: -
CDR3: CASSLDRPNEQFF
DNA: TGCGCCAGCAGCTTGGACAGGCCTAATGAGCAGTTCTTC

V: TRBV28
J: TRBJ2-3
size: -
D: TRBD2
CDR3: CASSRAGTIRTDTQYF
DNA: TGTGCCAGCAGTCGAGCGGGGACCATCAGGACAGATACGCAGTATTTT

V: TRBV30
J: TRBJ1-3
size: -
D: TRBD1
CDR3: CAWNSGQGGNTIYF
DNA: TGTGCCTGGAATTCGGGACAGGGGGGAAACACCATATATTTT

V: TRBV6-1
J: TRBJ2-1
size: -
D: TRBD2
CDR3: CASRPSGRQGEQFF
DNA: TGTGCCAGCAGACCTAGCGGGAGACAAGGTGAGCAGTTCTTC

V: TRBV7-2
J: TRBJ1-2
size: -
D: -
CDR3: CASSREGARYYGYTF
DNA: TGTGCCAGCAGCCGAGAAGGGGCGCGGTACTATGGCTACACCTTC

V: TRBV5-1
J: TRBJ2-5
size: -
D: TRBD2
CDR3: CASSLVTSGSETQYF
DNA: TGCGCCAGCAGCTTGGTCACTAGCGGGAGTGAGACCCAGTACTTC

V: TRBV7-3
J: TRBJ2-1
size: -
D: TRBD1
CDR3: CASSLTRGLKNNEQFF
DNA: TGTGCCAGCAGCTTAACAAGGGGGCTGAAGAACAATGAGCAGTTCTTC

V: TRBV5-1
J: TRBJ2-5
size: -
D: -
CDR3: CASSLGSTQETQYF
DNA: TGCGCCAGCAGCTTGGGGAGTACCCAAGAGACCCAGTACTTC

V: TRBV5-6
J: TRBJ2-1
size: -
D: -
CDR3: CASSLDAGNEQFF
DNA: TGTGCCAGCAGCTTGGATGCGGGCAATGAGCAGTTCTTC

V: TRBV28
J: TRBJ2-6
size: -
D: TRBD1
CDR3: CASSQPGGSGANVLTF
DNA: TGTGCCAGCAGTCAACCAGGGGGATCTGGGGCCAACGTCCTGACTTTC

V: TRBV6-5
J: TRBJ1-5
size: -
D: -
CDR3: CASTRGSNQPQHF
DNA: TGTGCCAGCACCCGGGGGAGCAATCAGCCCCAGCATTTT

V: TRBV7-9
J: TRBJ2-7
size: -
D: -
CDR3: CASSFEGDEQYF
DNA: TGTGCCAGCAGCTTTGAGGGGGACGAGCAGTACTTC

V: TRBV4-1
J: TRBJ2-5
size: -
D: -
CDR3: CASSQPGAGETQYF
DNA: TGCGCCAGCAGCCAACCAGGGGCCGGGGAGACCCAGTACTTC

V: TRBV2
J: TRBJ2-6
size: -
D: -
CDR3: CASSPDRSSGANVLTF
DNA: TGTGCCAGCAGTCCCGACAGGAGCTCTGGGGCCAACGTCCTGACTTTC

V: TRBV27
J: TRBJ1-1
size: -
D: TRBD1
CDR3: CASRAYRGADTEAFF
DNA: TGTGCCAGCAGGGCCTACAGGGGGGCGGACACTGAAGCTTTCTTT

V: TRBV10-3
J: TRBJ2-5
size: -
D: TRBD2
CDR3: CAISGLAGGDETQYF
DNA: TGTGCCATCAGTGGGCTAGCGGGGGGAGATGAGACCCAGTACTTC

V: TRBV7-3
J: TRBJ2-3
size: -
D: -
CDR3: CASSSPGTDTQYF
DNA: TGTGCCAGCAGCTCACCGGGAACAGATACGCAGTATTTT

V: TRBV5-1
J: TRBJ2-5
size: -
D: -
CDR3: CASSPGQGETQYF
DNA: TGCGCCAGCAGCCCAGGACAAGGGGAGACCCAGTACTTC

V: TRBV6-6
J: TRBJ2-3
size: -
D: -
CDR3: CASSQPGDTQYF
DNA: TGTGCCAGCAGTCAACCGGGAGATACGCAGTATTTT

V: TRBV19
J: TRBJ1-2
size: -
D: -
CDR3: CASSPRATANYGYTF
DNA: TGTGCCAGTAGTCCTAGGGCGACAGCTAACTATGGCTACACCTTC

V: TRBV18
J: TRBJ1-5
size: -
D: -
CDR3: CASSSSRGNQPQHF
DNA: TGTGCCAGCTCCTCGAGCAGGGGAAATCAGCCCCAGCATTTT

V: TRBV5-4
J: TRBJ1-1
size: -
D: TRBD1
CDR3: CASSPGTGGRNTEAFF
DNA: TGTGCCAGCAGCCCCGGGACAGGGGGCCGAAACACTGAAGCTTTCTTT

V: TRBV5-1
J: TRBJ2-1
size: -
D: TRBD2
CDR3: CASWGLGRRNEQFF
DNA: TGCGCCAGCTGGGGACTAGGAAGGAGGAATGAGCAGTTCTTC

V: TRBV10-3
J: TRBJ1-5
size: once
D: -
CDR3: CAISESGGPSKAQHF
DNA: TGTGCCATCAGTGAGTCCGGAGGGCCCAGTAAAGCCCAGCATTTT

V: TRBV27
J: TRBJ1-2
size: once
D: -
CDR3: CASSTPGYGYTF
DNA: TGTGCCAGCAGTACCCCGGGGTATGGCTACACCTTC

V: TRBV4-3
J: TRBJ1-5
size: few
D: -
CDR3: CASSQDWQGGNQPQHF
DNA: TGCGCCAGCAGCCAAGATTGGCAGGGAGGAAACCAGCCCCAGCATTTT

V: TRBV5-1
J: TRBJ2-1
size: -
D: TRBD1
CDR3: CASSLAPLRGNEQFF
DNA: TGCGCCAGCAGCTTGGCTCCCCTCAGGGGGAATGAGCAGTTCTTC

V: TRBV4-1
J: TRBJ2-5
size: few
D: TRBD2
CDR3: CASSLGLAGMETQYF
DNA: TGCGCCAGCAGCCTGGGACTAGCGGGAATGGAGACCCAGTACTTC

V: TRBV5-1
J: TRBJ2-2
size: -
D: -
CDR3: CASSLQSSTGELFF
DNA: TGCGCCAGCAGCTTACAGTCCTCCACCGGGGAGCTGTTTTTT

V: TRBV6-1
J: TRBJ2-5
size: once
D: -
CDR3: CASSPRQERQETQYF
DNA: TGTGCCAGCAGTCCTCGACAGGAGCGGCAAGAGACCCAGTACTTC

V: TRBV4-1
J: TRBJ1-1
size: few
D: TRBD1
CDR3: CASSQRTGNTEAFF
DNA: TGCGCCAGCAGCCAACGGACAGGGAACACTGAAGCTTTCTTT

V: TRBV5-4
J: TRBJ2-3
size: -
D: TRBD1
CDR3: CASSPGQGAIWDTQYF
DNA: TGTGCCAGCAGCCCCGGACAGGGTGCAATTTGGGATACGCAGTATTTT

V: TRBV7-3
J: TRBJ2-3
size: -
D: TRBD2
CDR3: CASSLTGGPTDTQYF
DNA: TGTGCCAGCAGCTTAACGGGAGGGCCCACAGATACGCAGTATTTT

V: TRBV7-9
J: TRBJ1-4
size: -
D: -
CDR3: CASSLQEDNEKLFF
DNA: TGTGCCAGCAGCTTACAGGAAGATAATGAAAAACTGTTTTTT